Included here is one TCR beta chain sequence, with context. Original methodology: The assay estimated nucleated cells by amplifying reference gene primers. TCRdb's copy holds only in-frame clones and misses some; the assay was immunoSEQ multiplex PCR. The DNA gave D and trimming, while V, J and clone size come from that table. This sample carries approximately 170,000 clones, about four fifths of them seen once, and the ten largest clones take 13%. These data belong to a study of blood T cell repertoires in COVID-19. Study at large: From the United States, Italy and Spain came samples of acute and convalescent COVID-19. Sources were T cells, B-cell-depleted T cells, or PBMCs; the material itself was cDNA or gDNA.

Input material: peripheral blood. The TCR comes from a man aged 65-85 years who had recovered from COVID-19.

The CDR3 nucleotides are TGTGCCAGCAGTGAACTGGGGGGACCCTCTTTGGGCTACACCTTC. Its protein is CASSELGGPSLGYTF. This chain links TRBV6-1 with TRBJ1-2, with D tentatively TRBD1 (5 bases). The CDR3 is made up of 15 amino acids. CDR1 and CDR2 (germline): MNHNS, SASEGT. V was pared by 2 bases and J by 8 bases, with 18 bases between.